The 21 T cell receptor beta chains below all came from one sample that was sequenced in a study of technical replicates of blood from a handful of donors. The repertoire was sequenced with immunoSEQ multiplex PCR; TCRdb's copy has only in-frame clones and lacks some. Of about 79,000 clones in the sample, 85% to 95% were seen once. Sequencing was done on a sample of T cells isolated from PBMCs. These receptors were collected from a human donor in good health.

The chain joins TRBV11-2 to TRBJ1-4; TRBD1 aligns across 8 bases. The junction had 10 bases not matched to a gene; V was cut back by 3 bases and J by 7 bases. The CDR3 has 16 residues. Germline values: CDR1 SGHAT, CDR2 FQNNGV. The CDR3 sequence: CASSLSVGQAAEKLFF. The DNA of the CDR3 is TGTGCCAGCAGCTTGTCTGTGGGACAGGCCGCTGAAAAACTGTTTTTT. The variable domain in full, with the rest retrieved from reference TRBV11-2 and TRBJ1-4, is EAGVAQSPRYKIIEKRQSVAFWCNPISGHATLYWYQQILGQGPKLLIQFQNNGVVDDSQLPKDRFSAERLKGVDSTLKIQPAKLEDSAVYLCASSLSVGQAAEKLFFGSGTQLSVL.

V usage is TRBV7-9 and J usage is TRBJ1-5; D unclear. V was clipped by 1 base and J by 3 bases, with 10 bases between them. Germline lookup yields CDR1 SEHNR and CDR2 FQNEAQ (reference sequence). This CDR3 region has 15 residues. The chain's CDR3 is CASSLVAGNNQPQHF. CDR3 bases: TGTGCCAGCAGCTTAGTCGCGGGTAACAATCAGCCCCAGCATTTT.

The CDR3 DNA reads as TGTGCCAGCAGCTTAGCGATTTTGGCGGGAGATACGCCAGATACGCAGTATTTT. This gives the protein CASSLAILAGDTPDTQYF. This chain links TRBV7-9 with TRBJ2-3; 7 bases line up with TRBD2. After removal of 0 bases from V and 4 bases from J, the junction contained 13 bases not matched to a gene. The CDR3 is 18 amino acids. Germline assignment: CDR1 SEHNR and CDR2 FQNEAQ (reference sequence).

The J gene is TRBJ2-7, the V gene TRBV5-4; weak D call: TRBD2 (6 bases). With 3 bases removed from V and 6 bases from J, the gap between germline ends came to 19 bases. Germline CDR1 is SGHNT and CDR2 is YYREEE (reference sequence). The CDR3 runs to 15 residues. The CDR3 DNA is TGTGCCAGCAGCTCACCTTCCGCTAGCGTGAGCGAGCAGTACTTC. This encodes CASSSPSASVSEQYF.

The chain combines TRBV7-3 with TRBJ2-1, with 8 nucleotides matching TRBD1. This CDR3 has 14 amino acids. Germline CDR1 reads SGHTA; CDR2 reads FQGTGA. V was pared by 5 bases and J by 4 bases, with 4 bases of the junction left unmatched. As DNA, the CDR3 is TGTGCCAGCAGCCCCGGGACAGGATACAATGAGCAGTTCTTC. It encodes CASSPGTGYNEQFF.

This chain joins TRBV11-2 and TRBJ1-5; D possibly corresponds to TRBD1 (5 bases). Trimming took off 5 bases at V and 11 bases at J, with 22 bases between the two ends. Germline loops: CDR1 SGHAT, CDR2 FQNNGV. This CDR3 is 15 amino acids long. This chain's CDR3 is CASSPGQAVPSAQHF. The CDR3 DNA is TGTGCCAGCAGCCCAGGGCAGGCCGTACCGTCGGCCCAGCATTTT.

CDR3 in amino acids: CASRETGTSGRTVGEQYF. The CDR3 nucleotides are TGCGCCAGCAGAGAAACCGGGACTAGCGGGAGGACTGTGGGCGAGCAGTACTTC. The chain is built from TRBV5-1 and TRBJ2-7, with TRBD2 matching over 15 bases. The V segment lost 5 bases and the J segment 6 bases; nucleotides outside the gene matches: 15. The germline gives CDR1 SGHRS, CDR2 YFSETQ. This CDR3 has 18 amino acids.

The V gene is TRBV10-1, the J gene TRBJ2-2; a possible D gene is TRBD1 (6 bases). Germline CDR1 is WNHNN and CDR2 is SYGVQD (reference sequence). Between the trimmed V and J ends, which lost 6 bases and 9 bases, there was a span of 17 bases. This CDR3 region has 14 residues. The CDR3 nucleotides are TGCGCCAGCAGGCCCGCAGGGGAGAATCGGGAGCTGTTTTTT. It encodes CASRPAGENRELFF.

The DNA for the CDR3 is TGTGCCAGCATCGAGGAGGGGAGCTACGAGCAGTACTTC. It encodes CASIEEGSYEQYF. The gene calls are TRBV2 and TRBJ2-7; D may be TRBD2 (6 bases). Germline CDR1 SNHLY, CDR2 FYNNEI. The V gene lost 7 bases and the J gene lost 3 bases, with 13 bases spanning the gap. The CDR3 loop spans 13 amino acids.

The rearrangement uses TRBV19 and TRBJ2-7; a possible D gene is TRBD1 (6 bases). The CDR3 contains 17 residues. V was clipped by 5 bases and J by 1 base, with 21 bases between them. Germline V gene sequence: CDR1 LNHDA, CDR2 SQIVND (reference sequence). The CDR3 sequence is CASSLTDMRGYSYEQYF. The CDR3 region has the DNA TGTGCCAGTAGTCTTACGGATATGAGGGGGTATTCCTACGAGCAGTACTTC.

The CDR3 bases are TGTGCCAGCAGCCTTGCGGGACAGGTCGGCGCTGAAGCTTTCTTT. Protein: CASSLAGQVGAEAFF. The chain joins TRBV5-8 to TRBJ1-1, with 8 bases identical to TRBD1. Germline loops: CDR1 SGHTS, CDR2 YDEGEE. This CDR3 comprises 15 residues. The V gene end was trimmed by 4 bases and the J gene end by 6 bases; junction bases not matched to a gene: 11.

V usage is TRBV7-8 and J usage is TRBJ1-5; 7 bases map to TRBD1. Germline V gene data show CDR1 as SGHVS and CDR2 as FQNEAQ. The CDR3 is 18 residues long. The V segment lost 5 bases and the J segment 5 bases; nucleotides outside the gene matches: 18. CDR3 sequence (DNA): TGTGCCAGCAGCCCGGACAGGAACGGGGTCCGGTTCGATCAGCCCCAGCATTTT. Its translation: CASSPDRNGVRFDQPQHF.

The chain is built from TRBV2 and TRBJ1-1; 9 bases are shared with TRBD1. The length of the CDR3 is 17 residues. Germline loops: CDR1 SNHLY, CDR2 FYNNEI. With V trimmed by 4 bases and J by 1 base, 10 bases remained unmatched. The DNA for the CDR3 is TGTGCCAGCAGTGCCCGGGACAGGGATGGATGGAACACTGAAGCTTTCTTT. This translates into CASSARDRDGWNTEAFF. The variable domain in full, completed from reference TRBV2 and TRBJ1-1, reads EPEVTQTPSHQVTQMGQEVILRCVPISNHLYFYWYRQILGQKVEFLVSFYNNEISEKSEIFDDQFSVERPDGSNFTLKIRSTKLEDSAMYFCASSARDRDGWNTEAFFGQGTRLTVV.

This clone has only one observation. The chain joins TRBV19 to TRBJ2-3; tentatively, D is TRBD1 (5 bases). V gave up 1 base and J gave up 3 bases, with 11 bases separating them. The length of the CDR3 is 15 residues. The germline V gene encodes CDR1 LNHDA and CDR2 SQIVND (reference sequence). The DNA of the CDR3 is TGTGCCAGTAGTATAGGGGGTGGGGCGACAGATACGCAGTATTTT. Translated: CASSIGGGATDTQYF.

V usage is TRBV5-4 and J usage is TRBJ1-1; no definite D call. The V and J ends lost 4 bases and 4 bases respectively, with 8 bases between them. CDR1 and CDR2 (germline): SGHNT, YYREEE (reference sequence). CDR3 length: 12 amino acids. The CDR3 region has the DNA TGTGCCAGCAGCGGCTTTGGCACTGAAGCTTTCTTT. Residues: CASSGFGTEAFF.

This chain joins TRBV10-3 and TRBJ2-1; a weak D match, TRBD2 (6 bases). The CDR3 runs to 15 residues. Deletions cut 3 bases from V and 2 bases from J, with 11 bases between. CDR1 is ENHRY, CDR2 SYGVKD, per germline. The CDR3 loop reads CAISDDGGAYNEQFF. The CDR3 DNA is TGTGCCATCAGTGACGACGGGGGTGCCTACAATGAGCAGTTCTTC.

The chain employs TRBV29-1 and TRBJ2-5; 7 bases align to TRBD1. CDR1 and CDR2 (germline): SQVTM, ANQGSEA. This CDR3 spans 17 amino acids. Losses at the gene ends were 8 bases for V and 0 bases for J; bases not matched to a gene: 18. For the CDR3, the DNA is TGCAGCACTTACGGGACAGAAACCCCGTTTAACCAAGAGACCCAGTACTTC. It is translated as CSTYGTETPFNQETQYF.

This chain connects TRBV5-1 to TRBJ2-1, with TRBD2 matching 10 bases. The germline CDR1 and CDR2 sequences are SGHRS and YFSETQ. The trim removed 5 bases at V and 6 bases at J, leaving 8 bases unmatched. The CDR3 has 15 amino acids. CDR3 sequence: CASSMGSGRTNEQFF. Here the CDR3 DNA reads TGCGCCAGCAGTATGGGTAGCGGGAGGACCAATGAGCAGTTCTTC.

V and J are TRBV29-1 and TRBJ2-1; 10 nucleotides agree with TRBD1. Germline loops: CDR1 SQVTM, CDR2 ANQGSEA. The CDR3 spans 14 residues. The J segment lost 7 bases and the V segment lost 6 bases, leaving 9 bases of the junction unmatched. CDR3 protein: CSVTGTGVINEQFF. CDR3 nucleotides: TGCAGCGTAACCGGGACAGGGGTGATTAATGAGCAGTTCTTC.

The chain is built from TRBV29-1 and TRBJ2-1; a weak D match, TRBD2 (5 bases). The length of the CDR3 is 16 residues. The V end lost 1 base, the J end lost 3 bases, and 16 bases lay between the germline ends. CDR1 is SQVTM, CDR2 ANQGSEA, per germline. CDR3 sequence reads: CSVEVGYQLVYNEQFF. The CDR3 nucleotides read TGCAGCGTTGAAGTTGGTTATCAACTAGTCTACAATGAGCAGTTCTTC.

V is TRBV9 and J is TRBJ1-1; D unclear. The CDR3 sequence is 15 residues long. The germline V gene encodes CDR1 SGDLS and CDR2 YYNGEE. The ends were cut back, 4 bases at V and 5 bases at J, with 18 bases in the middle. This chain's CDR3 is CASSSPTRGWTEAFF. The CDR3 DNA reads TGTGCCAGCAGCTCCCCAACCCGGGGTTGGACTGAAGCTTTCTTT.